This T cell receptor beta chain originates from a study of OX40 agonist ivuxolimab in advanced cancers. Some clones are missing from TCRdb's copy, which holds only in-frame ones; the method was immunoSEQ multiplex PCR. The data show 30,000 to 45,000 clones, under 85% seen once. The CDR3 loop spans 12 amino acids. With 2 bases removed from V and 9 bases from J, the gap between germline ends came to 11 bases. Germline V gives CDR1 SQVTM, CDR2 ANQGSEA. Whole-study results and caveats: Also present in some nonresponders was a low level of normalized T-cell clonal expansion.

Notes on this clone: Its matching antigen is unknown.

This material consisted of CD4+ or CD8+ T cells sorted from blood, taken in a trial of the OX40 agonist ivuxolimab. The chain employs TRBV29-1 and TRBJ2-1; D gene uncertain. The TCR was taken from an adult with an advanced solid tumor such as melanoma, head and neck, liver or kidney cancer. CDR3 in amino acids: CSVEFGAGEQFF. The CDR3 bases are TGCAGCGTTGAATTCGGAGCAGGTGAGCAGTTCTTC.